This TCR beta chain originates from a study of identifying expanded T cells in peripheral blood. Findings and caveats of the study: Differentially abundant clones: about 1.2 between replicates, about 16 at 2 to 3 weeks, approximately 18 at four.

As regards this clone: Its antigen is currently unknown.

Sequenced by immunoSEQ multiplex PCR; TCRdb stores in-frame clones only, minus some. The sample lists under 95,000 clones; 70% to 90% were seen once. Germline V gives CDR1 MGHRA, CDR2 YSYEKL. The CDR3 has 14 amino acids. Trimming stripped 5 bases from V and 6 bases from J, with 13 bases between. The TCR originated in a person between 18 and 69 years old in good health. Sequencing used blood. The chain carries TRBV4-1 and TRBJ1-4, with D hard to call. CDR3 in amino acids: CASSYRDWHEKLFF. The CDR3 DNA reads TGCGCCAGCAGCTACCGGGATTGGCATGAAAAACTGTTTTTT.